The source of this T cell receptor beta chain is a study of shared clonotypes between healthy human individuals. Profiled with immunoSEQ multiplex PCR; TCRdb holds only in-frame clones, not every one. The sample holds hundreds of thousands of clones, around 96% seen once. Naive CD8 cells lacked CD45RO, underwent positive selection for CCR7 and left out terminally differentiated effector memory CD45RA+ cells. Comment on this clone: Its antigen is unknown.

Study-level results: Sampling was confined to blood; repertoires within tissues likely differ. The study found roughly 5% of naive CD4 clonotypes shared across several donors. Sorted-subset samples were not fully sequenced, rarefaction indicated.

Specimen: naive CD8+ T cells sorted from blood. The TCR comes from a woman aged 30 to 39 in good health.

CDR3 nucleotide sequence: TGTGCCAGCAGTTACGGACACGCATACGAGCAGTACTTC. This codes for CASSYGHAYEQYF. This rearrangement joins TRBV6-5 to TRBJ2-7, with D possibly TRBD1 on 5 matching bases. Germline V gives CDR1 MNHEY, CDR2 SVGAGI. The ends were cut back, 2 bases at V and 4 bases at J, with 9 bases in the middle. The length of the CDR3 is 13 residues.